These 13 T cell receptor beta chains were all obtained from the same sample, sequenced in a study of PD-1 blockade in classical Hodgkin lymphoma. Sequencing was performed with immunoSEQ multiplex PCR; in TCRdb, only in-frame clones are kept and a portion is missing. The sample has about 21,000 clones, less than 90% seen once; the top ten hold approximately 5.3%. Stated time point: cycle 4 day 1 (C4D1), after 6 weeks of nivolumab. After autologous stem cell transplantation all patients relapsed, and prior brentuximab vedotin exposure differed between cohorts. The investigators isolated CD8+ T cells from thawed PBMCs using magnetic negative selection. The sequences come from CD8+ T cells from blood, collected before the fourth cycle of nivolumab. The receptor set was obtained from a human donor with classical Hodgkin lymphoma.

V is TRBV29-1 and J is TRBJ1-1; D gene unclear. Germline CDR1 reads SQVTM; CDR2 reads ANQGSEA. V dropped 5 bases and J dropped 3 bases, with 7 bases sitting between them. CDR3 length: 11 residues. In nucleotides, the CDR3 is TGCAGCGTTCCCGGTCACACTGAAGCTTTCTTT. Protein product: CSVPGHTEAFF.

The chain couples TRBV5-3 to TRBJ2-7; D perhaps matches TRBD1 (6 bases). TRBV5-3 is annotated as an ORF whose role is uncertain. There are 14 residues in the CDR3. V shed 4 bases and J shed 7 bases, with 18 bases lying between them. Here the CDR3 reads CARSQRREGGEQYF. The CDR3 bases are TGTGCCAGAAGCCAACGACGGGAAGGGGGAGAGCAGTACTTC.

This sequence joins TRBV27 and TRBJ2-1, with a tentative D call TRBD1 (5 bases). The CDR3 consists of 19 residues. V was cut by 6 bases and J by 0 bases, with 24 bases left in between. Germline assignment: CDR1 MNHEY and CDR2 SMNVEV (reference sequence). In DNA, the CDR3 is TGTGCCAGCAGGCCCTTTGAGGCAGGGTACACCAGCTCCTACAATGAGCAGTTCTTC. Residues: CASRPFEAGYTSSYNEQFF.

This clone has just one count. V and J are TRBV2 and TRBJ2-1; D is unresolved. The CDR3 sequence is 15 residues long. Per germline, CDR1 SNHLY and CDR2 FYNNEI. Trimming stripped 3 bases from V and 4 bases from J, with 13 bases between. CDR3 bases: TGTGCCAGCAGTGAGCGACCATTACTTTACAATGAGCAGTTCTTC. Translated, it gives CASSERPLLYNEQFF.

V gene TRBV6-1 combines with J gene TRBJ2-7, with no clear D. Trimming took off 2 bases at V and 3 bases at J, with 8 bases between the two ends. Looked up from germline, CDR1 is MNHNS and CDR2 is SASEGT. The CDR3 has 13 residues. CDR3 nucleotides: TGTGCCAGCAGTGAACAAAAACGCTACGAGCAGTACTTC. This sequence encodes CASSEQKRYEQYF.

This chain joins TRBV5-1 and TRBJ2-7; 7 bases line up with TRBD1. Unmatched junction bases numbered 6, after V lost 4 bases and J lost 2 bases. CDR1 and CDR2 (germline): SGHRS, YFSETQ. This CDR3 contains 14 residues. The CDR3, as DNA: TGCGCCAGCAGCATCGGGACAGCTACCTACGAGCAGTACTTC. Its protein is CASSIGTATYEQYF.

This chain uses TRBV28 with TRBJ2-7, with D perhaps TRBD1 (5 bases). This CDR3 is 14 amino acids long. V was shortened by 5 bases and J by 4 bases, with 15 bases between the two germline ends. Germline lookup yields CDR1 MDHEN and CDR2 SYDVKM. The CDR3 sequence: CASSLALKGYEQYF. CDR3 DNA sequence: TGTGCCAGCAGTCTGGCCCTTAAGGGGTACGAGCAGTACTTC.

The chain carries TRBV27 and TRBJ2-7; perhaps TRBD2 as D (5 bases). Trimming took off 5 bases at V and 2 bases at J, with 13 bases between the two ends. This CDR3 is 14 amino acids long. Per germline, CDR1 MNHEY and CDR2 SMNVEV (reference sequence). This CDR3 is CASSPFRGTYEQYF. CDR3 sequence (DNA): TGTGCCAGCAGTCCCTTTCGGGGTACCTACGAGCAGTACTTC.

V is TRBV27 and J is TRBJ2-3; no clear D gene. CDR1 is MNHEY and CDR2 is SMNVEV in the germline V gene (reference sequence). CDR3 length: 13 amino acids. Trimming shortened V by 7 bases and J by 6 bases, and 14 bases separated the two germline ends. CDR3 loop: CASNRRSRDTQYF. The DNA for the CDR3 is TGTGCCAGCAACCGTCGATCTAGGGATACGCAGTATTTT.

The chain links TRBV28 to TRBJ1-1, with TRBD1 matching over 8 bases. Germline assignment: CDR1 MDHEN and CDR2 SYDVKM. This CDR3 is built from 13 residues. V lost 8 bases to trimming and J lost 4 bases; unmatched junction nucleotides: 6. The CDR3 spells CASVTGGSTEAFF. In nucleotides, the CDR3 is TGTGCCAGCGTCACAGGGGGAAGCACTGAAGCTTTCTTT. The entire variable domain, with the rest obtained from reference TRBV28 and TRBJ1-1, is as follows: DVKVTQSSRYLVKRTGEKVFLECVQDMDHENMFWYRQDPGLGLRLIYFSYDVKMKEKGDIPEGYSVSREKKERFSLILESASTNQTSMYLCASVTGGSTEAFFGQGTRLTVV.

The chain recombines TRBV29-1 with TRBJ2-7, with D uncertain. Germline assignment: CDR1 SQVTM and CDR2 ANQGSEA. V was pared by 6 bases and J by 2 bases, with 14 bases between. The length of the CDR3 is 13 residues. Here the CDR3 reads CSVMTGPPYEQYF. The CDR3 coding sequence is TGCAGCGTAATGACCGGGCCCCCCTACGAGCAGTACTTC.

The chain uses TRBV27 and TRBJ2-5; TRBD1 is a possible D gene (6 bases). The CDR3 extends over 15 amino acids. V was pared by 4 bases and J by 9 bases, with 21 bases between. Germline V gives CDR1 MNHEY, CDR2 SMNVEV (reference sequence). The CDR3 DNA reads TGTGCCAGCAGTTCCTACAGGGATGTTGGTCGACCCCAGTACTTC. Translation: CASSSYRDVGRPQYF.

V gene TRBV27 combines with J gene TRBJ1-1; D gene unclear. Germline CDR1 and CDR2: MNHEY and SMNVEV (reference sequence). CDR3 length: 14 amino acids. Deletions cut 3 bases from V and 11 bases from J, with 19 bases between. CDR3 protein: CASSFQVGYRGAFF. The CDR3 region has the DNA TGTGCCAGCAGTTTTCAAGTGGGCTACAGAGGGGCTTTCTTT.